What follows is one T cell receptor (beta chain) and its context. The sample belongs to a study of blood T cell repertoires in COVID-19. The table came from immunoSEQ multiplex PCR; TCRdb's copy has only in-frame clones and leaves some out. Found here are some 290,000 clones, roughly nine tenths of them singletons; the top ten hold 2.2%. CDR3 length equals 15 residues. Per germline, CDR1 MNHEY and CDR2 SVGAGI. Trimming left V 7 bases short and J 4 bases short, with 20 bases between. Sequenced material: peripheral blood. The chain links TRBV6-5 to TRBJ2-7; the D is unclear. The clonotype comes from a woman aged 45 to 65 who had recovered from COVID-19. CDR3 loop: CASTASSEQFYEQYF. CDR3 coding DNA: TGTGCCAGCACCGCATCCTCGGAACAGTTTTACGAGCAGTACTTC.